These T cell receptor beta chains were read from a single sample in a study of cytomegalovirus exposure and HLA in healthy donors. The assay was immunoSEQ multiplex PCR, and TCRdb's table has in-frame clones only and misses some. The sample lists around 150,000 clones; about two thirds were seen once. Sequenced sample: PBMCs. The receptor set was obtained from a woman aged 25 to 45 in good health and CMV-seronegative. The CDR3 runs from the conserved cysteine through the conserved F or W. The D gene is left open where the match is weak. Only part of the rows carry a size: once, few, many, or a class if the clone is expanded.

d_gene: TRBD1
j_gene: TRBJ2-7
abundance: NA
v_gene: TRBV5-5
CDR3nt: TGTGCCAGCAGAACCGGGACAGGTCCCTACGAGCAGTACTTC
CDR3aa: CASRTGTGPYEQYF

d_gene: NA
j_gene: TRBJ2-5
abundance: NA
v_gene: TRBV11-2
CDR3nt: TGTGCCAGCAGCTTAGACTCCTACTACCAAGAGACCCAGTACTTC
CDR3aa: CASSLDSYYQETQYF

d_gene: NA
j_gene: TRBJ2-7
abundance: NA
v_gene: TRBV4-1
CDR3nt: TGCGCCAGCAGCCAAGAGGGCCAGGGAGAGCAGTACTTC
CDR3aa: CASSQEGQGEQYF

d_gene: NA
j_gene: TRBJ2-3
abundance: NA
v_gene: TRBV5-1
CDR3nt: TGCGCCAGCAGCGGCTCCCTGGCCACAGATACGCAGTATTTT
CDR3aa: CASSGSLATDTQYF

d_gene: NA
j_gene: TRBJ1-5
abundance: few
v_gene: TRBV6-1
CDR3nt: TGTGCCAGCAGTGAGTGGACAGCAGAGAATCAGCCCCAGCATTTT
CDR3aa: CASSEWTAENQPQHF

d_gene: TRBD2
j_gene: TRBJ2-3
abundance: few
v_gene: TRBV7-2
CDR3nt: TGTGCCAGCAGCCAGGGACTAGCAGGTGATACGCAGTATTTT
CDR3aa: CASSQGLAGDTQYF

d_gene: TRBD1
j_gene: TRBJ1-5
abundance: once
v_gene: TRBV6-6
CDR3nt: TGTGCCAGCAGTTTGACAGGGGTAGGGCAGCCCCAGCATTTT
CDR3aa: CASSLTGVGQPQHF

d_gene: TRBD2
j_gene: TRBJ2-7
abundance: NA
v_gene: TRBV28
CDR3nt: TGTGCCAGCAGGGTGACTAGCGGAACCCCGGGGGAGCAGTACTTC
CDR3aa: CASRVTSGTPGEQYF

d_gene: TRBD2
j_gene: TRBJ2-5
abundance: NA
v_gene: TRBV28
CDR3nt: TGTGCCAGCAGTTTATGGGCTAGCGGGAAGCTTATATACTTC
CDR3aa: CASSLWASGKLIYF

d_gene: TRBD2
j_gene: TRBJ2-1
abundance: NA
v_gene: TRBV27
CDR3nt: TGTGCCAGCAGTATGGGACTAGCGGGAGTTCAGGCTGAGCAGTTCTTC
CDR3aa: CASSMGLAGVQAEQFF

d_gene: NA
j_gene: TRBJ1-5
abundance: few
v_gene: TRBV4-1
CDR3nt: TGCGCCAGCAGCCACCTCTCGGGGGGAAGCAATCAGCCCCAGCATTTT
CDR3aa: CASSHLSGGSNQPQHF

d_gene: NA
j_gene: TRBJ1-2
abundance: NA
v_gene: TRBV5-1
CDR3nt: TGCGCCAGCAGCGGAGGGACGGCCAACTATGGCTACACCTTC
CDR3aa: CASSGGTANYGYTF

d_gene: NA
j_gene: TRBJ2-5
abundance: NA
v_gene: TRBV2
CDR3nt: TGTGCCAGCAGCCTCAGGCTGGAGACCCAGTACTTC
CDR3aa: CASSLRLETQYF

d_gene: TRBD2
j_gene: TRBJ2-5
abundance: NA
v_gene: TRBV7-9
CDR3nt: TGTGCCAGCAGCCGACCCTTGGGCGGGGGGGGAAGCCAGTACTTC
CDR3aa: CASSRPLGGGGSQYF

d_gene: TRBD2
j_gene: TRBJ2-7
abundance: NA
v_gene: TRBV29-1
CDR3nt: TGCAGCGTGAGAACCGGGACTAGCGACTACGAGCAGTACTTC
CDR3aa: CSVRTGTSDYEQYF

d_gene: TRBD1
j_gene: TRBJ1-1
abundance: few
v_gene: TRBV6-6
CDR3nt: TGTGCCAGCAGGCTACTAGACAGGGGGCACACTGAAGCTTTCTTT
CDR3aa: CASRLLDRGHTEAFF